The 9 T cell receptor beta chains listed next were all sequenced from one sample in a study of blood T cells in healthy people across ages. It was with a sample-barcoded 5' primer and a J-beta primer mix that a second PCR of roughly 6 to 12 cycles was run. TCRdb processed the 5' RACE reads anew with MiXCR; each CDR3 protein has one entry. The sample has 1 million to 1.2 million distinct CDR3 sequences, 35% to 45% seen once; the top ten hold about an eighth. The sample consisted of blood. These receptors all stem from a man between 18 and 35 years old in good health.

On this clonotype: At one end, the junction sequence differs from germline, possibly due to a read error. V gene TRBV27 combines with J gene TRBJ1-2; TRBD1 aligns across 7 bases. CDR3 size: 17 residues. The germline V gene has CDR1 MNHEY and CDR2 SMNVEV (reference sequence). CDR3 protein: CTSSLSHNRGANYGYTF. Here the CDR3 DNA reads TGTACCAGCAGTTTATCGCATAACAGGGGCGCTAACTATGGCTACACCTTC.

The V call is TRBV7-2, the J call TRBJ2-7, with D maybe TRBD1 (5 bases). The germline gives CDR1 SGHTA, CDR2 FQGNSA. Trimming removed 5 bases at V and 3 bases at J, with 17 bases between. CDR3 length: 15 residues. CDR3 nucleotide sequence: TGTGCCAGCAGCGCCGGCCGGAAAACAGGCTACGAGCAGTACTTC. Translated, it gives CASSAGRKTGYEQYF.

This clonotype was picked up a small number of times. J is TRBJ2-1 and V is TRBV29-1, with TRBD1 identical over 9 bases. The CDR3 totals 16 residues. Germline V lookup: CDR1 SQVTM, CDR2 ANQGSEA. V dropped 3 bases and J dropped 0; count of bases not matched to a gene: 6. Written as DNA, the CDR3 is TGCAGCGTTGATCACAACAGGGGGCTCTCCTACAATGAGCAGTTCTTC. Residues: CSVDHNRGLSYNEQFF.

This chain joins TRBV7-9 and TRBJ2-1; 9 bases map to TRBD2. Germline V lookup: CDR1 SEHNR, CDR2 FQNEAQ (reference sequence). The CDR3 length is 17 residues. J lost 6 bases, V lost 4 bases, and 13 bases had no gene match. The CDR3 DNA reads TGTGCCAGCAGCTCCCCGACTAGCGGATTCACCTGCAATGAGCAGTTCTTC. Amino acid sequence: CASSSPTSGFTCNEQFF.

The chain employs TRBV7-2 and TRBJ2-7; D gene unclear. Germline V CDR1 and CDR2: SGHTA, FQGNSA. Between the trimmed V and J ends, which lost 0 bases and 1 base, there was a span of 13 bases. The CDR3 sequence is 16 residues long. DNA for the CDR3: TGTGCCAGCAGCTTAGCGGGTAGGACCTTTTCCTACGAGCAGTACTTC. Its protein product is CASSLAGRTFSYEQYF.

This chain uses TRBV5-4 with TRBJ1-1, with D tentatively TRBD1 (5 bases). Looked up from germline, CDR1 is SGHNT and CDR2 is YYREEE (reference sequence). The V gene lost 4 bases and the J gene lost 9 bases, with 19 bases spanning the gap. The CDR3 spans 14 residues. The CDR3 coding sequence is TGTGCCAGCAGCCAGGACCCTCAGGGCGAAAAAGCTTTCTTT. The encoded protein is CASSQDPQGEKAFF.

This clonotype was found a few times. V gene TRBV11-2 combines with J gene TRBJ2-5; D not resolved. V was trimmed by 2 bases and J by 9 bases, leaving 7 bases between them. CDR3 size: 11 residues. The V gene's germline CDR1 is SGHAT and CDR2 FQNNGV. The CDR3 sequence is CASSLTAAQYF. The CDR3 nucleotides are TGTGCCAGCAGCTTAACGGCGGCCCAGTACTTC.

The CDR3 bases are TGTGCCAGTACCGAGACGGCGGGGCTAAACGAGCAGTACTTC. This translates into CASTETAGLNEQYF. The chain is built from TRBV19 and TRBJ2-7, with a weak D call TRBD2 (6 bases). The CDR3 extends over 14 amino acids. V lost 7 bases, J lost 5 bases, and 18 bases lay in between. Germline values: CDR1 LNHDA, CDR2 SQIVND (reference sequence).

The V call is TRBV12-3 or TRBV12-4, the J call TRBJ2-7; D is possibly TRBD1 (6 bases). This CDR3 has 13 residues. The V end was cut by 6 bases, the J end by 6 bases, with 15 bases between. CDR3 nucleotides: TGTGCCAGCAGCCGTGACAGGTCCGGCGAGCAGTACTTC. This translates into CASSRDRSGEQYF.